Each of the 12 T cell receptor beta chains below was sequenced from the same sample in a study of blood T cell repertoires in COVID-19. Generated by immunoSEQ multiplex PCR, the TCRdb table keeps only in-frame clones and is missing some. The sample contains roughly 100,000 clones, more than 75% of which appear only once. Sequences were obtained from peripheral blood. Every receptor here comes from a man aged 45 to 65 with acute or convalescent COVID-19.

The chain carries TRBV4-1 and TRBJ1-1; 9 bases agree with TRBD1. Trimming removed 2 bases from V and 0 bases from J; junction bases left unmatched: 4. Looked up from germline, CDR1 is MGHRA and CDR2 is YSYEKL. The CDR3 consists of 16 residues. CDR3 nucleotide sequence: TGCGCCAGCAGCCAATCGGGGACAGGGATGAACACTGAAGCTTTCTTT. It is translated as CASSQSGTGMNTEAFF.

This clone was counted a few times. The CDR3 bases are TGTGCCAGCAGTGAATTTGGGAGAGACTACACCTTC. This sequence encodes CASSEFGRDYTF. The J gene is TRBJ1-2, the V gene TRBV6-1, with D uncertain. This CDR3 has 12 residues. In germline, CDR1 is MNHNS, CDR2 SASEGT. With 2 bases removed from V and 10 bases from J, the gap between germline ends came to 11 bases.

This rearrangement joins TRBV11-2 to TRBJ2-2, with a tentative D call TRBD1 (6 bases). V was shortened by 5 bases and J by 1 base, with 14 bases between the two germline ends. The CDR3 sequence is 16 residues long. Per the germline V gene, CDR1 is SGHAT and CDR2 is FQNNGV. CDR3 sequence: CASSLGQGMNTGELFF. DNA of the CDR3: TGTGCCAGCAGCCTGGGGCAGGGGATGAACACCGGGGAGCTGTTTTTT.

CDR3 sequence reads: CASRERIYEQYF. The CDR3 bases are TGTGCCAGCCGGGAGAGGATCTACGAGCAGTACTTC. This chain links TRBV6-6 with TRBJ2-7; a possible D gene is TRBD2 (6 bases). V was shortened by 8 bases and J by 3 bases, with 11 bases between the two germline ends. The germline gives CDR1 MNHNY, CDR2 SVGAGI (reference sequence). The CDR3 contains 12 residues.

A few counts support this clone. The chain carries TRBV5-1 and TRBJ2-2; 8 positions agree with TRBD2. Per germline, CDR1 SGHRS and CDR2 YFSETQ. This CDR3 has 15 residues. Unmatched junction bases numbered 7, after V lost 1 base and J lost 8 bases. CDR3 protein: CASSLSLADPGELFF. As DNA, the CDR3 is TGCGCCAGCAGCTTGTCACTAGCGGACCCGGGGGAGCTGTTTTTT.

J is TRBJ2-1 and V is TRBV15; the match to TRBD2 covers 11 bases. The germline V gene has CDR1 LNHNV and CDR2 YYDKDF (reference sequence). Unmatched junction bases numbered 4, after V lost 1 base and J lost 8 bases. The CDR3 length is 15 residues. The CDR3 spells CATSRVAGGSDEQFF. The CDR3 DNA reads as TGTGCCACCAGCAGAGTAGCGGGAGGGAGCGATGAGCAGTTCTTC.

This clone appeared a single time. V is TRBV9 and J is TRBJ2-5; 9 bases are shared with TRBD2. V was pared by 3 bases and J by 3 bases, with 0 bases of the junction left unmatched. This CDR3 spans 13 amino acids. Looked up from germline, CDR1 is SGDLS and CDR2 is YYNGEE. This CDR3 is CASSGLAEETQYF. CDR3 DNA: TGTGCCAGCAGCGGACTAGCGGAAGAGACCCAGTACTTC.

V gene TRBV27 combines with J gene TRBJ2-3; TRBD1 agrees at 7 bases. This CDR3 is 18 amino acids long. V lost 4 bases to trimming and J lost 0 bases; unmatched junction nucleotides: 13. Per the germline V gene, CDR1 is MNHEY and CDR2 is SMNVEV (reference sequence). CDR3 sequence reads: CASSSLKGQLRSTDTQYF. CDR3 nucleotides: TGTGCCAGCAGTTCGTTGAAGGGACAGCTCCGTAGCACAGATACGCAGTATTTT.

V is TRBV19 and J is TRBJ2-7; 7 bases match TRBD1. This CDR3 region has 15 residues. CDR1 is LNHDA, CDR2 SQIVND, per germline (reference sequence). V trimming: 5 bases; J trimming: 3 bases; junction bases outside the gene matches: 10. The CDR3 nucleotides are TGTGCCAGTAGTCCAACCGGGACAGCCCTCTACGAGCAGTACTTC. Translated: CASSPTGTALYEQYF.

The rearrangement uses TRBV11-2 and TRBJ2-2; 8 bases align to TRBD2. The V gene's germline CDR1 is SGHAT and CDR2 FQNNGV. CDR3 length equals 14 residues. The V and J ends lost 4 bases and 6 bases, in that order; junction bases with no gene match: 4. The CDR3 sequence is CASSSIAGSGELFF. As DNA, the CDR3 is TGTGCCAGCAGCTCTATAGCGGGATCCGGGGAGCTGTTTTTT. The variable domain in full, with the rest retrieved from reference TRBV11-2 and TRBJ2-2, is EAGVAQSPRYKIIEKRQSVAFWCNPISGHATLYWYQQILGQGPKLLIQFQNNGVVDDSQLPKDRFSAERLKGVDSTLKIQPAKLEDSAVYLCASSSIAGSGELFFGEGSRLTVL.

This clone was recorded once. The CDR3 sequence is CSASSPSGSNEQFF. Written as DNA, the CDR3 is TGCAGTGCTAGTAGTCCTAGCGGGAGCAATGAGCAGTTCTTC. The chain employs TRBV20-1 and TRBJ2-1, with 10 bases fitting TRBD2. Per the germline V gene, CDR1 is DFQATT and CDR2 is SNEGSKA (reference sequence). With V trimmed by 3 bases and J by 6 bases, 5 bases remained unmatched. The CDR3 is made up of 14 amino acids.

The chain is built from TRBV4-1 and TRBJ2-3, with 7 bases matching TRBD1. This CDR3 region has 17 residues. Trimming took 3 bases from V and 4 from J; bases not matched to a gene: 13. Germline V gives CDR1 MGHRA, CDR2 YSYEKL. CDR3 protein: CASSQIASGQEADTQYF. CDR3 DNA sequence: TGCGCCAGCAGCCAGATCGCATCAGGACAGGAGGCAGATACGCAGTATTTT.